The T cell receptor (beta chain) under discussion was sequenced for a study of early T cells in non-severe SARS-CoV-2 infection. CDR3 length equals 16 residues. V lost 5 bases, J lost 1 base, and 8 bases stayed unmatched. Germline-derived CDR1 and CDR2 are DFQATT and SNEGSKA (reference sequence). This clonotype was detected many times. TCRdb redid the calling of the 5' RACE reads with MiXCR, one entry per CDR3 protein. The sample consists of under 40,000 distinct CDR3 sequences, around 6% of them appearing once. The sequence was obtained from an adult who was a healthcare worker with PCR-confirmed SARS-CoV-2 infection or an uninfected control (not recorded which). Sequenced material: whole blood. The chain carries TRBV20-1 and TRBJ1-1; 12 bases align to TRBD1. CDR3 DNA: TGCAGTGCTCAGGGGGGACAGGGGGCTTGGAACACTGAAGCTTTCTTT. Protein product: CSAQGGQGAWNTEAFF.